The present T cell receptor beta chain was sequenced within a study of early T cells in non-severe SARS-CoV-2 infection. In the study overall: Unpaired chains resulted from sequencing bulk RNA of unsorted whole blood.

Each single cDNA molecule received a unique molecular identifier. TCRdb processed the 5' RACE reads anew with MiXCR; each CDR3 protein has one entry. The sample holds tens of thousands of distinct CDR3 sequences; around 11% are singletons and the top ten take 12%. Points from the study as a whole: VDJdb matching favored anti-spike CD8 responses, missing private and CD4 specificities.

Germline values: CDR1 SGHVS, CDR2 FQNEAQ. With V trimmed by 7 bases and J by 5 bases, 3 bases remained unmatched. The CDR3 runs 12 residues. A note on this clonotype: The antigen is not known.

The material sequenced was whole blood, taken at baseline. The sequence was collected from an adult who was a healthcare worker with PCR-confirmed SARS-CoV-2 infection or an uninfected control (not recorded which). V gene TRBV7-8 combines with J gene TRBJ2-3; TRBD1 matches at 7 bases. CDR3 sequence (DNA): TGTGCCAGCAACGACAGGGAAGATACGCAGTATTTT. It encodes CASNDREDTQYF.